This T cell receptor beta chain was sequenced for a study of T cell repertoires in cytomegalovirus infection. Study summary: HLA-B-restricted CMV epitopes that are well studied, plus recently identified HLA-C-restricted ones, were used by the study. CMV infection and matching HLA type were both indicated by public TCR beta signatures.

TCRdb reprocessed the reads with MiXCR, giving one entry per CDR3 protein. This sample has 640,000 or so distinct CDR3 sequences, with roughly a third found just once. Germline V gene data show CDR1 as SGHVS and CDR2 as FNYEAQ. V lost 4 bases and J lost 9; bases outside the gene matches: 16. The CDR3 covers 17 residues. General study findings and limits: CMV-specific HLA-C-restricted TCR beta clonotypes dominated the ex vivo response.

This clonotype was seen ten or more times. The antigen is unknown. The sequence was obtained from a human donor in good health (CMV status not recorded). Some clones in this sample may be carry-over from other donors' samples. Here the sequenced sample was cultured PBMCs, taken from culture after CMV antigen stimulation. The chain carries TRBV7-6 and TRBJ2-1, with TRBD1 matching over 9 bases. CDR3 sequence (DNA): TGTGCCAGCAGCTCCTCCCAGGGGGGGACAGGGCTAAGTGAGCAGTTCTTC. Amino acid sequence: CASSSSQGGTGLSEQFF.